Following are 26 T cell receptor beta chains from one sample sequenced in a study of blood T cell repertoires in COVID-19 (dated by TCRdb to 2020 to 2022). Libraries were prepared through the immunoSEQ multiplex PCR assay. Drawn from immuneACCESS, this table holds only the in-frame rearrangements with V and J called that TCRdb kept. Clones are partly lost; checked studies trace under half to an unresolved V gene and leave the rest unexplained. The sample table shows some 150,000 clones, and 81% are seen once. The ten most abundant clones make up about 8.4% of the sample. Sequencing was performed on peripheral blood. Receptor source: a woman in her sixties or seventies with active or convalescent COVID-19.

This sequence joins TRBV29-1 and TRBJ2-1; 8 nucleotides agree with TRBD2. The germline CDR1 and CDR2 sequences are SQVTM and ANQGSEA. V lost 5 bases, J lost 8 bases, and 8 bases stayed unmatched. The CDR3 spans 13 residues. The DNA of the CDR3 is TGCAGCGTTTCAAAGCGGGAGAGGGATGAGCAGTTCTTC. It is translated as CSVSKRERDEQFF.

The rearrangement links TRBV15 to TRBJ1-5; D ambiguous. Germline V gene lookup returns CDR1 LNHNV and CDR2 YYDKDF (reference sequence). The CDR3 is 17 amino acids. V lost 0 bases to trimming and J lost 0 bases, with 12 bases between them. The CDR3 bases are TGTGCCACCAGCAGAGACCTAGTTGGGTCTAGCAATCAGCCCCAGCATTTT. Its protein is CATSRDLVGSSNQPQHF.

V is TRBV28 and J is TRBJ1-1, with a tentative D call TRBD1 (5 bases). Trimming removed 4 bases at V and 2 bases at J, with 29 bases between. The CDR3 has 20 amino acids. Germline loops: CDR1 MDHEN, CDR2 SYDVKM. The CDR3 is CASSYPNQGIGARGNTEAFF. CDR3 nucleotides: TGTGCCAGCAGTTACCCGAACCAGGGTATCGGCGCGAGAGGAAACACTGAAGCTTTCTTT. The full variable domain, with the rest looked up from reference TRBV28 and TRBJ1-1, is DVKVTQSSRYLVKRTGEKVFLECVQDMDHENMFWYRQDPGLGLRLIYFSYDVKMKEKGDIPEGYSVSREKKERFSLILESASTNQTSMYLCASSYPNQGIGARGNTEAFFGQGTRLTVV.

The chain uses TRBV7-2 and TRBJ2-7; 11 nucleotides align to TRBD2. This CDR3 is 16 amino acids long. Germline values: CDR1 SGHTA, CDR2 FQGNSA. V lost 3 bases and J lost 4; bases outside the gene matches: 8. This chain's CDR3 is CASSFVAGGPAYEQYF. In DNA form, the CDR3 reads TGTGCCAGCAGCTTTGTAGCGGGAGGGCCGGCGTACGAGCAGTACTTC.

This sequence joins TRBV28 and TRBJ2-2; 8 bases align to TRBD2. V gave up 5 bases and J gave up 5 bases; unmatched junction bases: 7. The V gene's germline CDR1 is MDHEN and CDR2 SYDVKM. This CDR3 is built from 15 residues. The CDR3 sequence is CASSIGGRWTGELFF. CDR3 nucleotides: TGTGCCAGCAGTATAGGCGGGAGGTGGACCGGGGAGCTGTTTTTT.

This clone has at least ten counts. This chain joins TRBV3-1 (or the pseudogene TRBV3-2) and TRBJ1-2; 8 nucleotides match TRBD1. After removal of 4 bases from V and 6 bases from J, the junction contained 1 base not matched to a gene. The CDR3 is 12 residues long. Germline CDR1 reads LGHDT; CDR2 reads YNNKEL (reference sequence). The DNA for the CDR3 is TGTGCCAGCAGCCCGACAGGGGATGGCTACACCTTC. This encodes CASSPTGDGYTF.

CDR3 region: CASSHGLQKGTYEQYF. The DNA of the CDR3 is TGTGCCAGCAGCCACGGTCTCCAAAAGGGGACCTACGAGCAGTACTTC. The chain combines TRBV4-2 with TRBJ2-7; possible D gene TRBD1, 5 bases. V was clipped by 3 bases and J by 2 bases, with 17 bases between them. CDR1 LGHNA and CDR2 YNFKEQ come from the germline V gene. The CDR3 loop spans 16 amino acids.

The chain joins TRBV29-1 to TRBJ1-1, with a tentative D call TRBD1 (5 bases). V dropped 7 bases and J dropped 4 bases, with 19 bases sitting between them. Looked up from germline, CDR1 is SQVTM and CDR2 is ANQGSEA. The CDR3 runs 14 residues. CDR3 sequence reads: CSANKGGQGTEAFF. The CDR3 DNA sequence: TGCAGCGCCAATAAGGGTGGGCAGGGCACTGAAGCTTTCTTT.

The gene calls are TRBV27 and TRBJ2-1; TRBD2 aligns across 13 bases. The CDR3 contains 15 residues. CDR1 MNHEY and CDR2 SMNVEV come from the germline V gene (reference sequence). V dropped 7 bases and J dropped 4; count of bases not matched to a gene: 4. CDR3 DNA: TGTGCCAGCACCAAACTAGCGGGAGGGTACAATGAGCAGTTCTTC. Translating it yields CASTKLAGGYNEQFF.

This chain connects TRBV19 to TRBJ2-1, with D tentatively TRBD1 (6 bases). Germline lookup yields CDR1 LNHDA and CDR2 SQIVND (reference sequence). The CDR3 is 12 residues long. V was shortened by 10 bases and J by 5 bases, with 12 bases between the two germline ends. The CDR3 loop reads CATDDRNNEQFF. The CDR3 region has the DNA TGTGCCACCGATGACAGGAACAATGAGCAGTTCTTC.

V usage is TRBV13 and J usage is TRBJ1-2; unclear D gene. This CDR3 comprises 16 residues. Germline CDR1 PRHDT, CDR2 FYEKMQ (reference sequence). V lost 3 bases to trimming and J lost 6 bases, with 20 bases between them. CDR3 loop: CASSFGFHGEEDGYTF. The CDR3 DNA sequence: TGTGCCAGCAGCTTTGGGTTCCACGGGGAGGAGGATGGCTACACCTTC.

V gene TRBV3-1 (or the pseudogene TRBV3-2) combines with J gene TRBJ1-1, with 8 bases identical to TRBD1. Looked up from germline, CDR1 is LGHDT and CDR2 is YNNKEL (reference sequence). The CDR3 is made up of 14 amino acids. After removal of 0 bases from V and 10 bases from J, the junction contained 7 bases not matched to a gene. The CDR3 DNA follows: TGTGCCAGCAGCCAAGATGGGGGAACAGGGGGAGCTTTCTTT. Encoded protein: CASSQDGGTGGAFF.

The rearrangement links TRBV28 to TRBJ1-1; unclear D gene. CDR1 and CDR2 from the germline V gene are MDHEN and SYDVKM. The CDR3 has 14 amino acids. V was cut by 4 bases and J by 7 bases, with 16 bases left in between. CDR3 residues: CASSSTPGYYEAFF. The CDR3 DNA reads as TGTGCCAGCAGTTCCACTCCGGGTTACTATGAAGCTTTCTTT.

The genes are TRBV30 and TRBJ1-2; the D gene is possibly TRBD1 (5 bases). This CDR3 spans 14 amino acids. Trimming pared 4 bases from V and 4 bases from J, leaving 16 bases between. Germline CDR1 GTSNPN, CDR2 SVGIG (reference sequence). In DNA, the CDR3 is TGTGCCTGGAACCCGACAGCAGCAGGCTATGGCTACACCTTC. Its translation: CAWNPTAAGYGYTF.

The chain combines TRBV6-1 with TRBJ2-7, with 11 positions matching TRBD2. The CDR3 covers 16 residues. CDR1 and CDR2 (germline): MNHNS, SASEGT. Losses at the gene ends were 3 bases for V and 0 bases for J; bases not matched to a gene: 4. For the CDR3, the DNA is TGTGCCAGCAGTGATTTGACTAGCGGGGCCTCCTACGAGCAGTACGTC. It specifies CASSDLTSGASYEQYV.

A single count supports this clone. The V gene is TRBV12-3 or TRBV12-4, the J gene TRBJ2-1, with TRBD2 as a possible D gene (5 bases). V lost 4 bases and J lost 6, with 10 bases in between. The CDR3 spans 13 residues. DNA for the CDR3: TGTGCCAGCAGTTCCAGCGGTGGCAATGAGCAGTTCTTC. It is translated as CASSSSGGNEQFF.

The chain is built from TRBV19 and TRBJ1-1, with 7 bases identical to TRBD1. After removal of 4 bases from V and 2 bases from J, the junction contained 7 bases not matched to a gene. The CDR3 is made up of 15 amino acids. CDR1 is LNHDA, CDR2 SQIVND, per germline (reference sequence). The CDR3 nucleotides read TGTGCCAGTAGTACCTGGACAGGAATTAACACTGAAGCTTTCTTT. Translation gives CASSTWTGINTEAFF.

The CDR3 here is CASSELASYNEQFF. CDR3 DNA sequence: TGTGCCAGCAGTGAATTGGCCTCCTACAATGAGCAGTTCTTC. The chain uses TRBV2 and TRBJ2-1; D is unresolved. Germline CDR1 and CDR2: SNHLY and FYNNEI. This CDR3 region has 14 residues. Trimming stripped 2 bases from V and 0 bases from J, with 5 bases between.

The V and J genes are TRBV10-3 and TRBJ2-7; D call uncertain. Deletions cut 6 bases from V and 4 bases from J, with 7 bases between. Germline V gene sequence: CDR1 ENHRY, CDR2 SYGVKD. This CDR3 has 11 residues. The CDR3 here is CAISDSYEQYF. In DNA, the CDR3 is TGTGCCATCAGCGATAGTTACGAGCAGTACTTC.

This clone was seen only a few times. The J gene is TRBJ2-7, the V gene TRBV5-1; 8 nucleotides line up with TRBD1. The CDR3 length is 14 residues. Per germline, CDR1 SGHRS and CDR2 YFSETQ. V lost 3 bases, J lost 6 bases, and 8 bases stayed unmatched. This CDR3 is CASSWEQGAREQYF. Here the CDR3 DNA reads TGCGCCAGCAGCTGGGAGCAGGGGGCGCGCGAGCAGTACTTC.

This chain's CDR3 is CAGSTGTSGYNEQFF. As DNA, the CDR3 is TGTGCCGGTAGCACCGGGACTAGCGGCTACAATGAGCAGTTCTTC. This chain connects TRBV6-5 to TRBJ2-1, with TRBD2 identical over 11 bases. The CDR3 is 15 amino acids. V shed 11 bases, J shed 3 bases, and the junction held 9 bases outside the gene matches. Germline V gene sequence: CDR1 MNHEY, CDR2 SVGAGI.

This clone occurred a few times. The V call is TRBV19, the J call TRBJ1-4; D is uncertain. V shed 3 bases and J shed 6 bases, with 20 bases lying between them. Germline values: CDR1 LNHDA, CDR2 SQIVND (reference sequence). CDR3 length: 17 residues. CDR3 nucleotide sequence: TGTGCCAGTAGTATTATGTTCCGGTCCAGACACGATGAAAAACTGTTTTTT. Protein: CASSIMFRSRHDEKLFF.

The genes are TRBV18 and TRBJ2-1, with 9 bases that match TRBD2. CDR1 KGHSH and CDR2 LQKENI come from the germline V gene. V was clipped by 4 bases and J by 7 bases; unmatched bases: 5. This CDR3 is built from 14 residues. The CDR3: CASSRAGGANEQFF. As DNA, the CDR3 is TGTGCCAGCTCACGAGCGGGAGGCGCGAATGAGCAGTTCTTC.

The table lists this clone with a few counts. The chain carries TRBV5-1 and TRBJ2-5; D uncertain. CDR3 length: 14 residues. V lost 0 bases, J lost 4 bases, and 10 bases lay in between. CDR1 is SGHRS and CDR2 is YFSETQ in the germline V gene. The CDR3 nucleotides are TGCGCCAGCAGCTTGGCTCCCTACCGAGAGACCCAGTACTTC. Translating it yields CASSLAPYRETQYF.

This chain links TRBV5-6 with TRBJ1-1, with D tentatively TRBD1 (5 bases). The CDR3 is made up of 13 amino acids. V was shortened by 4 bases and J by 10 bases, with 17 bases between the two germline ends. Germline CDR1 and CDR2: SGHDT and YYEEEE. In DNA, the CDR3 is TGTGCCAGCAGCAGTGTGCAGGGCCCCGGAGCTTTCTTT. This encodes CASSSVQGPGAFF.

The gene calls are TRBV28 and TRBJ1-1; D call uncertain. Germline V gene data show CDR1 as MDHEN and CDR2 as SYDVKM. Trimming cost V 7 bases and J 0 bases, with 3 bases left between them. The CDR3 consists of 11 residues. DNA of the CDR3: TGTGCCAGCACCTTGAACACTGAAGCTTTCTTT. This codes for CASTLNTEAFF.